The 22 T cell receptor beta chains in this list originate from one sample, sequenced in a study of T cell repertoires in cytomegalovirus infection. Their antigen targets remain unknown. TCRdb used MiXCR to reprocess the reads, holding one entry per CDR3 protein. The data contain 450,000 to 600,000 distinct CDR3 sequences, about 44% of them seen just once; the ten biggest clones take up about 45%. The sequenced sample was cultured PBMCs, obtained from culture after CMV antigen stimulation. Receptors were obtained from a human donor in good health (CMV status not recorded). Some clones in this sample may be carry-over from other donors' samples.

The chain employs TRBV6-8 and TRBJ2-3; unclear D gene. Per the germline V gene, CDR1 is MNHGY and CDR2 is SAAAGT. This CDR3 comprises 11 residues. V was cut by 10 bases and J by 3 bases, with 8 bases left in between. This CDR3 is CATKFTDTQYF. Written as DNA, the CDR3 is TGTGCCACCAAATTTACAGATACGCAGTATTTT.

The gene calls are TRBV6-1 and TRBJ1-5; D is perhaps TRBD1 (5 bases). The CDR3 is 14 residues long. The V gene lost 2 bases and the J gene lost 3 bases, with 8 bases spanning the gap. The germline gives CDR1 MNHNS, CDR2 SASEGT. The CDR3 sequence: CASSESGLNQPQHF. The CDR3 region has the DNA TGTGCCAGCAGTGAATCGGGGCTCAATCAGCCCCAGCATTTT.

This chain uses TRBV28 with TRBJ1-5, with 8 bases lining up with TRBD1. This CDR3 region has 16 residues. Germline CDR1 reads MDHEN; CDR2 reads SYDVKM. Trimming at V came to 4 bases and at J to 0 bases, leaving 5 bases not matched to a gene. The CDR3 region has the DNA TGTGCCAGCAGTTGGGCAGGGGGCGGTAGCAATCAGCCCCAGCATTTT. Residues: CASSWAGGGSNQPQHF. Supplemented by reference TRBV28 and TRBJ1-5, the full variable domain reads DVKVTQSSRYLVKRTGEKVFLECVQDMDHENMFWYRQDPGLGLRLIYFSYDVKMKEKGDIPEGYSVSREKKERFSLILESASTNQTSMYLCASSWAGGGSNQPQHFGDGTRLSIL.

This clonotype was counted only a few times. The chain couples TRBV7-9 to TRBJ2-7, with D uncertain. This CDR3 is 14 amino acids long. Germline assignment: CDR1 SEHNR and CDR2 FQNEAQ (reference sequence). Trimming stripped 2 bases from V and 2 bases from J, with 10 bases between. The CDR3 sequence: CASSLSGYPYEQYF. The DNA for the CDR3 is TGTGCCAGCAGCTTATCCGGATACCCCTACGAGCAGTACTTC.

The rearrangement links TRBV7-2 to TRBJ2-1; D not resolved. The germline gives CDR1 SGHTA, CDR2 FQGNSA. The V end lost 5 bases, the J end lost 4 bases, and 12 bases lay between the germline ends. The CDR3 loop spans 14 amino acids. DNA of the CDR3: TGTGCCAGCAGCCTTTTAACGGAATACAATGAGCAGTTCTTC. Protein product: CASSLLTEYNEQFF.

The gene calls are TRBV6-5 and TRBJ1-1; the D gene is possibly TRBD1 (5 bases). Trimming left V 8 bases short and J 0 bases short, with 10 bases between. Germline CDR1 MNHEY, CDR2 SVGAGI. The CDR3 sequence is 13 residues long. CDR3 nucleotide sequence: TGTGCCAGCGGTCGGGGGGTGAACACTGAAGCTTTCTTT. Protein: CASGRGVNTEAFF.

This clonotype has more than one count but fewer than ten. This rearrangement joins TRBV7-2 to TRBJ1-2, with D tentatively TRBD1 (5 bases). The CDR3 contains 14 residues. The germline V and J ends were trimmed by 1 base and 5 bases, with 11 bases remaining between them. The germline V gene encodes CDR1 SGHTA and CDR2 FQGNSA. The DNA for the CDR3 is TGTGCCAGCAGCTTAGGGGGGGTATGGTATGGCTACACCTTC. Its translation is CASSLGGVWYGYTF.

The V call is TRBV28, the J call TRBJ2-2, with D tentatively TRBD1 or TRBD2 (5 bases each). Germline loops: CDR1 MDHEN, CDR2 SYDVKM. This CDR3 contains 17 residues. The germline V and J ends were trimmed by 3 bases and 3 bases, with 17 bases remaining between them. The CDR3 DNA reads TGTGCCAGCAGTTTGGGCCCCGGGACGGTTTACACCGGGGAGCTGTTTTTT. Translation: CASSLGPGTVYTGELFF.

This sequence joins TRBV2 and TRBJ1-5; a possible D gene is TRBD1 (5 bases). V lost 3 bases and J lost 4, with 10 bases in between. Germline lookup yields CDR1 SNHLY and CDR2 FYNNEI. The CDR3 is 14 amino acids. This CDR3 is CASSDWAGNQPQHF. CDR3 coding DNA: TGTGCCAGCAGTGATTGGGCAGGGAATCAGCCCCAGCATTTT.

The chain combines TRBV28 with TRBJ2-7; the D call may be TRBD1 or TRBD2 (5 bases each). CDR1 and CDR2 (germline): MDHEN, SYDVKM. Trimming cost V 5 bases and J 5 bases, with 13 bases left between them. The CDR3 extends over 13 amino acids. The CDR3 DNA reads TGTGCCAGCAGTGATCCCGGGACGAACGAGCAGTACTTC. Its protein product is CASSDPGTNEQYF.

This clonotype occurred a few times. The chain carries TRBV7-2 and TRBJ2-7, with D tentatively TRBD1 (5 bases). CDR3 length: 15 amino acids. Germline V gives CDR1 SGHTA, CDR2 FQGNSA. Trimming stripped 1 base from V and 2 bases from J, with 12 bases between. CDR3 in DNA: TGTGCCAGCAGCTTAGACAGGACGGAAACCTACGAGCAGTACTTC. This codes for CASSLDRTETYEQYF.

This clonotype was observed a handful of times. This sequence joins TRBV7-8 and TRBJ1-2; possibly TRBD1 for D (5 bases). Trimming took off 5 bases at V and 6 bases at J, with 13 bases between the two ends. Germline V CDR1 and CDR2: SGHVS, FQNEAQ. The CDR3 loop spans 13 amino acids. CDR3 sequence (DNA): TGTGCCAGCAGCCGGGGCCTTGGGGATGGCTACACCTTC. This sequence encodes CASSRGLGDGYTF. Filled out from reference TRBV7-8 and TRBJ1-2, the complete variable domain reads GAGVSQSPRYKVAKRGQDVALRCDPISGHVSLFWYQQALGQGPEFLTYFQNEAQLDKSGLPSDRFFAERPEGSVSTLKIQRTQQEDSAVYLCASSRGLGDGYTFGSGTRLTVV.

CDR3 in amino acids: CASRRGRIAEAFF. CDR3 bases: TGTGCCAGCAGGAGGGGGCGCATTGCTGAAGCTTTCTTT. This sequence joins TRBV27 and TRBJ1-1, with TRBD1 identical over 7 bases. The V gene's germline CDR1 is MNHEY and CDR2 SMNVEV (reference sequence). This CDR3 is 13 amino acids long. Germline trimming cut 6 bases from V and 6 bases from J; bases unmatched to any gene: 7.

This clonotype was detected a few times. This chain links TRBV6-1 with TRBJ1-2, with D perhaps TRBD1 (5 bases). V gave up 1 base and J gave up 4 bases, with 13 bases separating them. There are 15 residues in the CDR3. Germline lookup yields CDR1 MNHNS and CDR2 SASEGT. CDR3 residues: CASSEDSGRGYGYTF. In nucleotides, the CDR3 is TGTGCCAGCAGTGAAGATTCCGGAAGGGGCTATGGCTACACCTTC.

This clonotype has only a few counts. The chain has TRBV12-3 or TRBV12-4 and TRBJ1-6, with D uncertain. V dropped 5 bases and J dropped 7 bases, with 12 bases sitting between them. The CDR3 consists of 14 residues. CDR3 DNA sequence: TGTGCCAGCAGTCCAACCACGGGGAATTCACCCCTCCACTTT. Amino acid sequence: CASSPTTGNSPLHF.

In this sample, this clonotype turned up a few times. The CDR3 loop is CASSQGAGSWGYTF. CDR3 in DNA: TGCGCCAGCAGCCAAGGGGCGGGATCATGGGGCTACACCTTC. The chain employs TRBV4-1 and TRBJ1-2; D remains unclear. This CDR3 has 14 residues. Germline-derived CDR1 and CDR2 are MGHRA and YSYEKL. V dropped 1 base and J dropped 8 bases, with 14 bases sitting between them.

This chain connects TRBV2 to TRBJ1-4; D is possibly TRBD1 (5 bases). In germline, CDR1 is SNHLY, CDR2 FYNNEI. The CDR3 covers 15 residues. Trimming left V 6 bases short and J 0 bases short, with 11 bases between. DNA of the CDR3: TGTGCCAGCAGAACAGGAATCGCAACTAATGAAAAACTGTTTTTT. Translated, it gives CASRTGIATNEKLFF.

The chain combines TRBV5-1 with TRBJ1-4, with TRBD1 identical over 9 bases. Losses at the gene ends were 3 bases for V and 8 bases for J; bases not matched to a gene: 5. This CDR3 has 14 residues. Germline V gives CDR1 SGHRS, CDR2 YFSETQ. In DNA form, the CDR3 reads TGCGCCAGCAGCTCCGGACAGGGGCGAGAAAAACTGTTTTTT. This sequence encodes CASSSGQGREKLFF.

The V gene is TRBV19, the J gene TRBJ2-3, with D possibly matching TRBD2 (6 bases). The CDR3 runs to 20 residues. Germline V gene lookup returns CDR1 LNHDA and CDR2 SQIVND (reference sequence). V lost 3 bases, J lost 4 bases, and 29 bases lay in between. The CDR3, as DNA: TGTGCCAGTAGTATGTCCTACCTCAACCGGGAGCAAGAGATCCCAGATACGCAGTATTTT. This sequence encodes CASSMSYLNREQEIPDTQYF.

The rearrangement uses TRBV4-1 and TRBJ1-1, with D possibly TRBD1 on 6 matching bases. Between the trimmed V and J ends, which lost 2 bases and 2 bases, there was a span of 9 bases. Germline CDR1 and CDR2: MGHRA and YSYEKL. The CDR3 loop spans 14 amino acids. The CDR3 sequence is CASSQRTANTEAFF. As DNA, the CDR3 is TGCGCCAGCAGCCAAAGGACAGCCAACACTGAAGCTTTCTTT.

This clonotype occurred a few times. V is TRBV28 and J is TRBJ1-4; D is unclear. The CDR3 sequence is 12 residues long. Germline lookup yields CDR1 MDHEN and CDR2 SYDVKM. With 11 bases removed from V and 4 bases from J, the gap between germline ends came to 11 bases. For the CDR3, the DNA is TGTGCCTGTCTTCTCCTTAATGAAAAACTGTTTTTT. Translation gives CACLLLNEKLFF.

This clonotype has just a few counts. This chain links TRBV12-3 or TRBV12-4 with TRBJ1-2; tentatively, D is TRBD1 (6 bases). Trimming removed 5 bases at V and 7 bases at J, with 14 bases between. CDR3 size: 13 residues. Here the CDR3 DNA reads TGTGCCAGCAGTCAAACAGGGAGCGCTGGCTACACCTTC. Its protein product is CASSQTGSAGYTF.